A selection of T cell receptor beta chains follows, all from one sample in a study of T cells in localized non-small cell lung cancer. Only in-frame clones appear in the TCRdb table, and some are missing; sequencing was by immunoSEQ multiplex PCR. The profile shows 700 to 850 clones, 24% of them singletons. Specimen: lung tumor tissue, collected before any cancer treatment. The source is a female donor older than 55 with stage I lung adenocarcinoma. The CDR3 runs from the conserved cysteine through the conserved F or W. D genes are given only for firm matches. For some rows the clone size is stated as once, few or many, or as a class when expanded; others skip it.

d_call clone_size j_call v_call cdr3_nt cdr3_aa
NA NA TRBJ1-5 TRBV5-1 TGCGCCAGCAGCTTGGAAGGGTCCAATCAGCCCCAGCATTTT CASSLEGSNQPQHF
NA few TRBJ2-2 TRBV1 TGCACCAGCAGCCAAGAGAGAGACAGGGACACCGGGGAGCTGTTTTTT CTSSQERDRDTGELFF
TRBD1 medium-sized TRBJ2-5 TRBV7-6 TGTGCCAGCAGCTTGCTTCAGGGGGTTCAAGAGACCCAGTACTTC CASSLLQGVQETQYF
TRBD1 medium-sized TRBJ1-2 TRBV11-3 TGTGCCAGCAGCTTAATGACAGGGGGCTCCTATGGCTACACCTTC CASSLMTGGSYGYTF
NA large TRBJ1-2 TRBV28 TGTGCCAGCACTTCAGAAGCTAACTATGGCTACACCTTC CASTSEANYGYTF
TRBD1 NA TRBJ1-2 TRBV11-3 TGTGCCAGCAGCTTGGATCAAGGGGGCCCAGGCTACACCTTC CASSLDQGGPGYTF
NA few TRBJ2-7 TRBV30 TGTGCCTGGAGCAGGGACGCGAGTGCCCACGAGCAGTACTTC CAWSRDASAHEQYF
NA few TRBJ1-1 TRBV10-3 TGTGCCATCAGTGAGGAACAGGCGAACACTGAAGCTTTCTTT CAISEEQANTEAFF
NA few TRBJ1-1 TRBV9 TGTGCCAGCAGTGGGCGGGGCACTGAAGCTTTCTTT CASSGRGTEAFF
NA few TRBJ2-2 TRBV11-3 TGTGCCAGCAGCAGGGGGACTCCTACGAACACCGGGGAGCTGTTTTTT CASSRGTPTNTGELFF
NA few TRBJ2-1 TRBV19 TGTGCCAGTAGTCCCCTAGCTATGAGGGATGCTAATGAGCAGTTCTTC CASSPLAMRDANEQFF
TRBD1 once TRBJ1-2 TRBV19 TGTGCCAGTAGTATCGGGACAGGGATATATGGCTACACCTTC CASSIGTGIYGYTF
NA medium-sized TRBJ1-2 TRBV9 TGTGCCAGCAGCCCAGAACAGGGTACGAATGGCTACACCTTC CASSPEQGTNGYTF
NA NA TRBJ2-2 TRBV6-8 TGTGCCAGCAGTGGGACTCCCGGAACCGGGGAGCTGTTTTTT CASSGTPGTGELFF
TRBD1 NA TRBJ2-1 TRBV18 TGTGCCAGCTCATCACAGGGGGATGAGCAGTTCTTC CASSSQGDEQFF
TRBD2 few TRBJ2-3 TRBV11-3 TGTGCCAGCAGCCCGAGACTAGCGGGATCGGTAGATACGCAGTATTTT CASSPRLAGSVDTQYF
TRBD1 NA TRBJ2-1 TRBV14 TGTGCCAGCAGCCAATACAGGGGGCCCTACAATGAGCAGTTCTTC CASSQYRGPYNEQFF
NA NA TRBJ2-4 TRBV6-8 TGTGCCAGCAGTTACGACCTGGGGGGAGGCAAAAACATTCAGTACTTC CASSYDLGGGKNIQYF
TRBD1 NA TRBJ1-2 TRBV28 TGTGCCAGCAGGACAGGGGGCTCGGGGGGCTACACCTTC CASRTGGSGGYTF
NA few TRBJ2-3 TRBV29-1 TGCAGCGTTGACCCCCCCCTCACAGATACGCAGTATTTT CSVDPPLTDTQYF
NA NA TRBJ1-1 TRBV6-8 TGTGCCAGCAGTTATCTGGGGCGGGCGGGCATGAACACTGAAGCTTTCTTT CASSYLGRAGMNTEAFF
NA NA TRBJ1-1 TRBV15 TGTGCCACCGGGGTCGCGATGCGGGTGGGCACTGAAGCTTTCTTT CATGVAMRVGTEAFF
TRBD2 NA TRBJ2-5 TRBV18 TGTGCCAGCTCACCTAGCGGGAGGGCGGAGACCCAGTACTTC CASSPSGRAETQYF
TRBD2 medium-sized TRBJ2-5 TRBV11-3 TGTGCCAGCAGCCCGGGGACTAGCGGGAAGACCCAGTACTTC CASSPGTSGKTQYF
TRBD1 large TRBJ1-1 TRBV6-8 TGTGCCAGCAGTTACCGGGACAGGCATTCTGCTTTCTTT CASSYRDRHSAFF
NA NA TRBJ2-1 TRBV7-5 TGTGCCAGCAGCTTAGCCGCTAGCGGGGTGTACAATGAGCAGTTCTTC CASSLAASGVYNEQFF
NA NA TRBJ2-5 TRBV11-3 TGTGCCAGCAGCCTCGGGGGGCTGAAGGAGACCCAGTACTTC CASSLGGLKETQYF
TRBD1 medium-sized TRBJ2-7 TRBV11-3 TGTGCCAGCAGCCCGGAACAGGGGCGCTACTACGAGCAGTACTTC CASSPEQGRYYEQYF
TRBD2 few TRBJ2-6 TRBV23-1 TGCGCCAGCAGCCATGAAGGGACTAGCGGGAGAGGGGCCAACGTCCTGACTTTC CASSHEGTSGRGANVLTF
NA few TRBJ1-3 TRBV6-8 TGTGCCAGCAGGACAACGGGGTTAACTGGAAACACCATATATTTT CASRTTGLTGNTIYF
TRBD1 medium-sized TRBJ2-5 TRBV11-3 TGTGCCAGCAGCTTAATCGTCCCGACAGGGATGGAGACCCAGTACTTC CASSLIVPTGMETQYF
NA NA TRBJ1-4 TRBV6-8 TGTGCCAGCACCCTGTCCCTAGAAAAACTGTTTTTT CASTLSLEKLFF
NA large TRBJ1-4 TRBV28 TGTGCCAGCAGTTTATTAGGGTCCGCAACTAATGAAAAACTGTTTTTT CASSLLGSATNEKLFF
NA few TRBJ2-4 TRBV30 TGTGCCTGGAGTGTACAAGGGGCAAACATTCAGTACTTC CAWSVQGANIQYF
NA few TRBJ2-1 TRBV9 TGTGCCAGCAGCGTAGTTGGGGGGTCGAACAATGAGCAGTTCTTC CASSVVGGSNNEQFF
NA few TRBJ1-4 TRBV11-3 TGTGCCAGCAGCTTACGGGATATGACCGGGGAAAAACTGTTTTTT CASSLRDMTGEKLFF
NA once TRBJ1-5 TRBV18 TGTGCCAGCTCACTGACCCAGGGACAAAGAAGCAATCAGCCCCAGCATTTT CASSLTQGQRSNQPQHF
NA few TRBJ2-2 TRBV9 TGTGCCAGCAGCGTAGTACGAGGGACCCACACCGGGGAGCTGTTTTTT CASSVVRGTHTGELFF
NA NA TRBJ2-7 TRBV18 TGTGCCAGCTCACCACTGGAGTCCCCGAGGGGCGAGCAGTACTTC CASSPLESPRGEQYF
NA medium-sized TRBJ2-1 TRBV11-3 TGTGCCAGCACCCGGAGGGGGGCTCTGTATGAGCAGTTCTTC CASTRRGALYEQFF
TRBD2 NA TRBJ2-3 TRBV15 TGTGCCACCAGCAGAGATCTAGCGGGAGGATTTAATGCAGATACGCAGTATTTT CATSRDLAGGFNADTQYF
NA NA TRBJ1-3 TRBV30 TGTGCCTGGAGTTCCCCCTCCTTAGGAAACACCATATATTTT CAWSSPSLGNTIYF
NA NA TRBJ2-1 TRBV19 TGTGCCAGTAGTATCGGTCAGGCGGGCTACAATGAGCAGTTCTTC CASSIGQAGYNEQFF
NA medium-sized TRBJ1-2 TRBV6-8 TGTGCCAGCAGTTACCACCAGACTGATGGCTACACCTTC CASSYHQTDGYTF
NA NA TRBJ2-4 TRBV9 TGTGCCAGCAGGGCCACAGAAGCCAAAAACATTCAGTACTTC CASRATEAKNIQYF
NA NA TRBJ2-1 TRBV6-8 TGTGCCAGCAGTTATACGGACCCTCACAATGAGCAGTTCTTC CASSYTDPHNEQFF